Listed below are T cell receptor beta chains from one sample, sequenced in a study of tumor-infiltrating lymphocytes in primary liver carcinoma. Via MiXCR, TCRdb re-called the multiplex PCR reads, giving one row per CDR3 protein. The data contain 100,000 to 150,000 distinct CDR3 sequences, around 60% of them singletons. Material for sequencing was liver tumor tissue from sampling region 3. The receptors shown here come from a woman aged 55-70 years with primary liver carcinoma and hepatitis B virus infection. The CDR3 runs from the conserved cysteine through the conserved F or W. Each record gives: J gene, clone size, CDR3 length, V gene, D gene, CDR3 protein, CDR3 DNA. A D gene is named only where the DNA matches it firmly. The size entry is marked missing in some rows and otherwise reads once, few, many or a size class.

>TRBJ2-7|-|15|TRBV4-2|TRBD1
CASSQEGTGLYEQCF
TGTGCGAGCAGCCAGGAAGGGACAGGGCTATACGAGCAGTGCTTC
>TRBJ1-3|few|14|TRBV7-8|-
CASSLGPGLNTIYF
TGTGCCAGCAGCTTGGGGCCAGGTTTAAACACCATATATTTT
>TRBJ2-2|-|16|TRBV6-4|-
CASSDSRGGGTGELFF
TGTGCCAGCAGTGACTCGCGGGGAGGTGGTACCGGGGAGCTGTTTTTT
>TRBJ2-1|-|15|TRBV29-1|-
CSVSTWDAIYNEQFF
TGCAGTGTTTCGACCTGGGACGCTATTTATAATGAACAGTTCTTC
>TRBJ1-1|few|15|TRBV19|-
CASRNRQHRDTEAFF
TGTGCCAGTAGAAATAGACAGCACAGGGACACTGAAGCTTTCTTT
>TRBJ2-2|many|16|TRBV12-3/TRBV12-4|-
CASTKGDGPNTGELFF
TGTGCCAGCACCAAAGGGGACGGACCGAACACCGGGGAGCTGTTTTTT
>TRBJ2-7|-|14|TRBV11-2|TRBD2
CASRRTSISYEQYF
TGTGCCAGTAGACGGACTAGCATCTCCTATGAGCAGTACTTC
>TRBJ2-3|many|14|TRBV12-3/TRBV12-4|TRBD1
CASSLGGQVDTQYF
TGTGCCAGCAGTTTAGGGGGACAGGTAGATACGCAGTATTTT
>TRBJ1-1|many|12|TRBV6-6|-
CASSTGNTEAFF
TGTGCCAGCAGTACAGGGAACACTGAAGCTTTCTTT
>TRBJ2-3|-|14|TRBV11-3|-
CASNFRASRDTQYF
TGTGCCAGCAACTTCAGGGCTAGCAGAGATACGCAGTATTTT
>TRBJ2-7|once|15|TRBV6-1|TRBD2
CACSEPAGTSNEQYF
TGTGCCTGCAGTGAACCAGCCGGGACTAGCAACGAGCAGTACTTC
>TRBJ2-2|many|18|TRBV5-4|TRBD1
CASSLGRLGQANTGELFF
TGTGCCAGCAGCTTGGGCCGATTGGGACAGGCGAACACCGGGGAGCTGTTTTTT
>TRBJ2-3|-|16|TRBV5-5|-
CASSPQTGVVADTQYF
TGTGCCAGCAGCCCACAGACGGGGGTTGTAGCAGATACACAGTATTTT
>TRBJ2-3|-|15|TRBV6-1|TRBD1
CASNHRDRVHNTQYF
TGTGCCAGCAATCACCGTGACAGGGTGCACAATACGCAGTATTTT